This TCR beta chain was profiled in a study of cytomegalovirus exposure and HLA in healthy donors. Study context: The early release's HLA-typed donors yielded roughly 85 million unique TCRs.

General study results and limits: In a later analysis, HLA-associated beta chains showed higher expansion and lower generation probabilities than comparable chains.

Sampled while nominally healthy, donors likely had unrecorded immune exposures. The V gene's germline CDR1 is SGHRS and CDR2 YFSETQ. Trimming shortened V by 3 bases and J by 3 bases, and 4 bases separated the two germline ends. There are 11 residues in the CDR3. PCR employed 60 Vbeta and 13 Jbeta primers. Original handling: It was a later analysis that counted tens of millions of unique TCR beta chains, of which around 11 million were shared. The assay was immunoSEQ multiplex PCR, and TCRdb's table has in-frame clones only and misses some. That table supplies the V and J calls and clone size; D and trimming were determined from the DNA. This repertoire shows roughly 120,000 clones, about four fifths found once; its top ten account for 3% to 5%. With respect to this clone: Its target is unknown.

The sample comprised PBMCs. This receptor was taken from a woman aged 30 to 39 in good health and CMV-seronegative. The chain couples TRBV5-1 to TRBJ2-7; D is unclear. CDR3 in amino acids: CASSSGYEQYF. CDR3 DNA sequence: TGCGCCAGCAGCTCAGGCTACGAGCAGTACTTC.